The source of this T cell receptor beta chain is a study of technical replicates of blood from a handful of donors. Some clones are missing from TCRdb's copy, which holds only in-frame ones; the method was immunoSEQ multiplex PCR. The data show approximately 76,000 clones, with 95% to 98% seen just once and 0.15% to 0.2% held by the top ten. The CDR3 sequence is 15 residues long. Trimming shortened V by 5 bases and J by 2 bases, and 14 bases separated the two germline ends. Germline V gives CDR1 SGHNT, CDR2 YENEEA. This sequence was found in a human donor in good health. J is TRBJ2-3 and V is TRBV11-3; possibly TRBD2 for D (5 bases). Material: T cells isolated from PBMCs. The CDR3 coding sequence is TGTGCCAGCAGCCCAACCCTGAGGGACACAGATACGCAGTATTTT. Amino acids: CASSPTLRDTDTQYF.